This T cell receptor beta chain was found in a study of T-cell reconstitution after alpha-beta-depleted transplantation in children. Preparation of the TCRbeta library involved a method that used unique molecular identifiers. TCRdb re-derived calls from the PCR reads in MiXCR, one entry per CDR3 protein. The data hold about 540,000 distinct CDR3 sequences, with about 16% observed a single time. Germline trimming cut 7 bases from V and 3 bases from J; bases unmatched to any gene: 8. Germline-derived CDR1 and CDR2 are SGHRS and YFSETQ. CDR3 size: 14 residues. The chain carries TRBV5-1 and TRBJ1-1; 8 positions match TRBD1. The material was PBMCs from the stem cell graft donor, obtained from the stem cell graft. This sequence was found in a human donor who donated a stem cell graft to a child with acute lymphoblastic leukemia. The CDR3 region is CASSRAGGYTEAFF. The CDR3 DNA sequence: TGCGCCAGCTCTAGGGCAGGGGGCTACACTGAAGCTTTCTTT.